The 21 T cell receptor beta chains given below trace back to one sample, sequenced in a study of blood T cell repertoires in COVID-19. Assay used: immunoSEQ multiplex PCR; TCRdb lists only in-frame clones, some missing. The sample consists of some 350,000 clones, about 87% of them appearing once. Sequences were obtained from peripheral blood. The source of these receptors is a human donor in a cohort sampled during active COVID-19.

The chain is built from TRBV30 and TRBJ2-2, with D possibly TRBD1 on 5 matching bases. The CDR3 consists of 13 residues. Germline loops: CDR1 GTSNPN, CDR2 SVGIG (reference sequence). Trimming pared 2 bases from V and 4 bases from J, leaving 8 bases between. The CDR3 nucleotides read TGTGCCTGGAGTCAGGGTCCCACCGGGGAGCTGTTTTTT. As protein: CAWSQGPTGELFF.

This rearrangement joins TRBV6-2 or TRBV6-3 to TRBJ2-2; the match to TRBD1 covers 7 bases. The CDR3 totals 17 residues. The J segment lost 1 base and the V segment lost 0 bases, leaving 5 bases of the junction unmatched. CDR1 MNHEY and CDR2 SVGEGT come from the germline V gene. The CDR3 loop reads CASSYSLGGLNTGELFF. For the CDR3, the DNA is TGTGCCAGCAGTTACTCTTTAGGGGGCCTGAACACCGGGGAGCTGTTTTTT.

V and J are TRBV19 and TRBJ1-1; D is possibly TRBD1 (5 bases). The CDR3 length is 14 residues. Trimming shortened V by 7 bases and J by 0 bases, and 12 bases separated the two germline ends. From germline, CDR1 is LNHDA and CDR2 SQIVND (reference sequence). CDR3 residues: CASNAGQMNTEAFF. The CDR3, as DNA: TGTGCCAGTAATGCGGGGCAGATGAACACTGAAGCTTTCTTT.

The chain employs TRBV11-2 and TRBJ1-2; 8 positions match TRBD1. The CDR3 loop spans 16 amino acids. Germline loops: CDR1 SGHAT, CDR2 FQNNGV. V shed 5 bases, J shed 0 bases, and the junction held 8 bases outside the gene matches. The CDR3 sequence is CASSPRTGSANYGYTF. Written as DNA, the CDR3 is TGTGCCAGCAGCCCCCGGACAGGGTCGGCTAACTATGGCTACACCTTC.

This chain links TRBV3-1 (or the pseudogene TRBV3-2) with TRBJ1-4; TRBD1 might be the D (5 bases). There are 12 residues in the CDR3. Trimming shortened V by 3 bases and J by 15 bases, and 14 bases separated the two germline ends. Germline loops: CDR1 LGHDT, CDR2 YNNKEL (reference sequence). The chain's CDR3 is CASSHRAGPMFF. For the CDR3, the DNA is TGTGCCAGCAGCCATAGGGCAGGGCCTATGTTTTTT.

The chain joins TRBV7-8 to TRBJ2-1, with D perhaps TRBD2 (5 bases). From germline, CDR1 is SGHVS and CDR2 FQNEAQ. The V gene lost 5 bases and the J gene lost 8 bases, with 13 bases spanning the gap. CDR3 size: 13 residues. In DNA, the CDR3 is TGTGCCAGCAGCCCCCCCGGGCGGGATGAGCAGTTCTTC. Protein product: CASSPPGRDEQFF.

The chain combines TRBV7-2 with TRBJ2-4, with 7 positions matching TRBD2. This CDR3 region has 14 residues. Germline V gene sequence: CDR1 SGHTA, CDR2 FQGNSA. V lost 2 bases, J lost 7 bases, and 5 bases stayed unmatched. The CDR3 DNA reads TGTGCCAGCAGCTTACGGGCGGGAGAGAACATTCAGTACTTC. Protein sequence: CASSLRAGENIQYF.

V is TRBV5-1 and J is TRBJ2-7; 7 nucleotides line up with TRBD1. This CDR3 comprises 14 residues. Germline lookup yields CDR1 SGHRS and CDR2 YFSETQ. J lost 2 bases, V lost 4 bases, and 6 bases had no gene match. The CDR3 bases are TGCGCCAGCAGCCCCACGACAGGGACCTACGAGCAGTACTTC. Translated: CASSPTTGTYEQYF. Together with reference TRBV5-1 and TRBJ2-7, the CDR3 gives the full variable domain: KAGVTQTPRYLIKTRGQQVTLSCSPISGHRSVSWYQQTPGQGLQFLFEYFSETQRNKGNFPGRFSGRQFSNSRSEMNVSTLELGDSALYLCASSPTTGTYEQYFGPGTRLTVT.

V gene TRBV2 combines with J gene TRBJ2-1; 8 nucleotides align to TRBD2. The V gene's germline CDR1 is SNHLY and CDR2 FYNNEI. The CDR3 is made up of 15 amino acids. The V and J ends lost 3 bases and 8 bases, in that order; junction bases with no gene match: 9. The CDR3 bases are TGTGCCAGCAGTGATAACGGGGGGGCTTTGGATGAGCAGTTCTTC. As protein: CASSDNGGALDEQFF.

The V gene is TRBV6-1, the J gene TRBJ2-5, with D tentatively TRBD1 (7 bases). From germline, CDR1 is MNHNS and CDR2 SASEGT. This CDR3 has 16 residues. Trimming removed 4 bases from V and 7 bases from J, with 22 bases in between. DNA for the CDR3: TGTGCCAGCAGTGGCGGGGTGGGACAGATTCGCGGGACCCAGTACTTC. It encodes CASSGGVGQIRGTQYF.

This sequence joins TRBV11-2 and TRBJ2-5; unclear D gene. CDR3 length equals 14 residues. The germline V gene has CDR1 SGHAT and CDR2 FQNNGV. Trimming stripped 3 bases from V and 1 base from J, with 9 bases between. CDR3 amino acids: CASSLGGAQETQYF. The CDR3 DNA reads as TGTGCCAGCAGCTTGGGTGGAGCCCAAGAGACCCAGTACTTC.

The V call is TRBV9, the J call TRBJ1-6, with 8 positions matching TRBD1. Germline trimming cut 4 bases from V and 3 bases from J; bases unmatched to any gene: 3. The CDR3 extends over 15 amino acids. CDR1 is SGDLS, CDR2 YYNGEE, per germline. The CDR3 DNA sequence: TGTGCCAGCAGCCGCGGACAGGGCTATAATTCACCCCTCCACTTT. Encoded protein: CASSRGQGYNSPLHF.

CDR3 sequence (DNA): TGTGCCAGCAGCTTAGATGCTGGACAGGGTATTAGTTGGGGCTACACCTTC. Protein sequence: CASSLDAGQGISWGYTF. V usage is TRBV11-2 and J usage is TRBJ1-2, with 8 bases fitting TRBD1. Germline lookup yields CDR1 SGHAT and CDR2 FQNNGV. The CDR3 covers 17 residues. With V trimmed by 0 bases and J by 8 bases, 14 bases remained unmatched.

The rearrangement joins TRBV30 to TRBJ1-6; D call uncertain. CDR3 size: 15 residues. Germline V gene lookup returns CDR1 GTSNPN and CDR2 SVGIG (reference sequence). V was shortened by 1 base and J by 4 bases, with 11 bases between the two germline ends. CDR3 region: CAWSEVARYNSPLHF. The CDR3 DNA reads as TGTGCCTGGAGTGAAGTGGCGAGGTATAATTCACCCCTCCACTTT.

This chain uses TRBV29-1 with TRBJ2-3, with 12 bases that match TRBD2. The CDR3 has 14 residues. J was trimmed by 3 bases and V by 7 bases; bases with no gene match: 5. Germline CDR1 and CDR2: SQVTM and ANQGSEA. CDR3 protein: CSERLAGATDTQYF. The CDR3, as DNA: TGCAGCGAAAGACTAGCGGGAGCGACAGATACGCAGTATTTT.

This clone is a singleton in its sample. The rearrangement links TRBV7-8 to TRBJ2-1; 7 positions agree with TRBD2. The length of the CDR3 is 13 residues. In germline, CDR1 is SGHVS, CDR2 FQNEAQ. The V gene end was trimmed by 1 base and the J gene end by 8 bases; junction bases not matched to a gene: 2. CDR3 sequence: CASSLGGSYEQFF. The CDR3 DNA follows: TGTGCCAGCAGCTTAGGCGGGAGCTATGAGCAGTTCTTC.

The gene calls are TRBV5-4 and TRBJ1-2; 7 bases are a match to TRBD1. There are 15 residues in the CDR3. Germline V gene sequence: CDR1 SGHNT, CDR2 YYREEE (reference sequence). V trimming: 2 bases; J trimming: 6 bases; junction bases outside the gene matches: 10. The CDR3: CASSLPRQGTHGYTF. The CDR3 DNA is TGTGCCAGCAGCTTACCCCGACAGGGAACCCATGGCTACACCTTC.

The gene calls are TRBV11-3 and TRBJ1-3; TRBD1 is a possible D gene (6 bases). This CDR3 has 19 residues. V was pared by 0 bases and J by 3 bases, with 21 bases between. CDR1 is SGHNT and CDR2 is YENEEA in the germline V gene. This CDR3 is CASSLDSAINRAGGNTIYF. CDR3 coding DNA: TGTGCCAGCAGCTTAGATTCCGCCATAAACAGGGCAGGTGGAAACACCATATATTTT.

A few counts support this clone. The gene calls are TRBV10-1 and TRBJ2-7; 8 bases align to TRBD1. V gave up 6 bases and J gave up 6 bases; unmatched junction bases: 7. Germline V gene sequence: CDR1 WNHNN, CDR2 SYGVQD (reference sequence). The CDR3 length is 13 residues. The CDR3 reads CASRAGQGSEQYF. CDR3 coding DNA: TGCGCCAGCAGGGCCGGACAGGGCAGCGAGCAGTACTTC.

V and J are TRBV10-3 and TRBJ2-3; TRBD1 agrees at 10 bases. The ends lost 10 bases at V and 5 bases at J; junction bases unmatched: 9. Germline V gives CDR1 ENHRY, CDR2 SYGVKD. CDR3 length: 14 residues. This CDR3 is CATRQGASGDTQYF. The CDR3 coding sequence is TGTGCCACCCGACAGGGGGCATCGGGAGATACGCAGTATTTT.

CDR3 nucleotides: TGTGCCAGCAGTCAATCTCCGGGACTAGCGGGAGGGCCGGGGCAAGAGACCCAGTACTTC. Residues: CASSQSPGLAGGPGQETQYF. The rearrangement joins TRBV28 to TRBJ2-5; 16 bases agree with TRBD2. The J segment lost 2 bases and the V segment lost 5 bases, leaving 14 bases of the junction unmatched. The CDR3 extends over 20 amino acids. Germline CDR1 and CDR2: MDHEN and SYDVKM.